This T cell receptor (beta chain) was observed in a study of a mutant IDH1 vaccine in newly diagnosed glioma. The wider study: Eight vaccinations went to patients in weeks 1, 3, 5, 7, 11, 15, 19, 23. Vaccination started 4-6 weeks after radiotherapy alone, or with temozolomide cycles. A roughly 60% male, 37.5% female split and a mean age of about 43 years characterized treated patients.

CDR3 size: 12 residues. Germline V CDR1 and CDR2: MNHEY, SMNVEV (reference sequence). Time point specified: week 11, during vaccination. One vaccine dose held 300 ug of mutant IDH1 20-mer peptide and came with topical imiquimod. Sequencing used immunoSEQ multiplex PCR; TCRdb keeps in-frame clones, though not all of them. The repertoire consists of fewer than 150,000 clones, with about nine tenths occurring once and the leading ten covering roughly 0.65%. This clone was counted a single time. Its antigen remains unidentified. The sample here was PBMCs, taken from a glioma patient whose treatment included an IDH1 peptide vaccine. This TCR derives from a woman aged 50 to 65 with glioma. The chain is built from TRBV27 and TRBJ2-5; the D gene is possibly TRBD1 (5 bases). The J call is in doubt because the DNA end fits TRBJ2-7 better. DNA for the CDR3: TGTGCCAGCACCTCTCAGGGCTACGAGCAGTACTTC. The encoded protein is CASTSQGYEQYF.